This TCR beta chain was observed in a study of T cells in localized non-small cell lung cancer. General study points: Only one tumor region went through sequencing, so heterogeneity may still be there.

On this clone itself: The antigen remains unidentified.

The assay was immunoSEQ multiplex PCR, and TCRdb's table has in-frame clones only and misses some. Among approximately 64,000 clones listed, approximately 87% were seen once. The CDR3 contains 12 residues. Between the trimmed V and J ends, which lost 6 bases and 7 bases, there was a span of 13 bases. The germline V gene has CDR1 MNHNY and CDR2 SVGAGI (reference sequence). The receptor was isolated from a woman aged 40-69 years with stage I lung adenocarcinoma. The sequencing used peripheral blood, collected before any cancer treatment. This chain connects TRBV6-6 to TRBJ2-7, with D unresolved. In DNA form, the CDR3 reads TGTGCCAGCAGGACGTACCTGGGGGAGCAGTACTTC. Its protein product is CASRTYLGEQYF.